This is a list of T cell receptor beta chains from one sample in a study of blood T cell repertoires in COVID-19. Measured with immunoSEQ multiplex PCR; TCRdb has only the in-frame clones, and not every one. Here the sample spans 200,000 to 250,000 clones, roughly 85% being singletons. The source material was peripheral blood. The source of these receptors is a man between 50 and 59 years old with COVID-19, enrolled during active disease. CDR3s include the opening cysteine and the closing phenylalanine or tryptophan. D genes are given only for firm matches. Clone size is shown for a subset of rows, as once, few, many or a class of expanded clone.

CASSFTGPGNTIYF	TGTGCCAGCAGTTTTACAGGGCCTGGAAACACCATATATTTT	-	14	-	TRBV27	TRBJ1-3
CAISRSSGASTDTQYF	TGTGCCATCTCGCGGTCCAGCGGGGCCAGCACAGATACGCAGTATTTT	TRBD2	16	once	TRBV10-3	TRBJ2-3
CASSDGLAGVETQYF	TGTGCCAGCAGTGACGGACTAGCGGGAGTTGAGACCCAGTACTTC	TRBD2	15	-	TRBV6-1	TRBJ2-5
CASSQEGLLETQYF	TGTGCCAGCAGCCAAGAGGGCCTTTTGGAGACCCAGTACTTC	-	14	once	TRBV5-4	TRBJ2-5
CASTPIAGFIGELFF	TGTGCCAGCACCCCCATAGCGGGGTTTATCGGGGAGCTGTTTTTT	TRBD2	15	-	TRBV7-2	TRBJ2-2
CASSLGPRRPGNTIYF	TGTGCCAGCAGCTTAGGGCCTCGGCGGCCTGGAAACACCATATATTTT	-	16	-	TRBV11-2	TRBJ1-3
CASSYSGGKNSPLHF	TGTGCCAGCAGTTACTCAGGGGGCAAAAATTCACCCCTCCACTTT	TRBD1	15	-	TRBV6-5	TRBJ1-6
CSASGGGSGGLSGELFF	TGCAGTGCTAGTGGCGGAGGGAGCGGGGGGCTTTCCGGGGAGCTGTTTTTT	TRBD2	17	-	TRBV20-1	TRBJ2-2
CASSYYSGQPQHF	TGTGCCAGCAGTTATTATAGCGGTCAGCCCCAGCATTTT	-	13	-	TRBV6-5	TRBJ1-5
CASSQGDSLWQPQHF	TGCGCCAGCAGCCAAGGGGACAGTTTATGGCAGCCCCAGCATTTT	TRBD1	15	few	TRBV4-1	TRBJ1-5
CAISLGGTGELFF	TGTGCCATCAGCCTGGGGGGGACCGGGGAGCTGTTTTTT	TRBD2	13	-	TRBV10-3	TRBJ2-2
CASSSPGLEAETQYF	TGTGCCAGCAGTTCCCCAGGACTAGAGGCAGAGACCCAGTACTTC	TRBD2	15	-	TRBV28	TRBJ2-5
CASSLGGQGADTQYF	TGTGCCAGCAGCTTAGGGGGCCAGGGGGCAGATACGCAGTATTTT	TRBD1	15	-	TRBV7-9	TRBJ2-3
CASSLDATTYNEQFF	TGCGCCAGCAGCTTGGATGCGACAACCTACAATGAGCAGTTCTTC	-	15	-	TRBV5-1	TRBJ2-1
CASSARTSGGLTGELFF	TGTGCCAGCAGCGCCCGGACTAGCGGGGGGTTAACCGGGGAGCTGTTTTTT	TRBD2	17	few	TRBV11-2	TRBJ2-2
CASSLAGQGLLDTEAFF	TGTGCCAGCAGCTTAGCCGGACAGGGTCTTCTGGACACTGAAGCTTTCTTT	TRBD1	17	-	TRBV7-9	TRBJ1-1
CASIRTLNQPQHF	TGTGCCAGCATCCGGACACTCAATCAGCCCCAGCATTTT	-	13	-	TRBV2	TRBJ1-5
CASSNSGMNTEAFF	TGCGCCAGCAGTAATAGTGGTATGAACACTGAAGCTTTCTTT	-	14	-	TRBV10-1	TRBJ1-1
CASSQRRDWTYNEQFF	TGTGCCAGCAGCCAACGCAGGGATTGGACCTACAATGAGCAGTTCTTC	-	16	-	TRBV3-1/TRBV3-2	TRBJ2-1
CASSSGQGAWETQYF	TGTGCCAGCAGCTCGGGACAGGGGGCCTGGGAGACCCAGTACTTC	TRBD1	15	-	TRBV5-8	TRBJ2-5
CASSLTSGTSGVNGQFF	TGTGCCAGCAGCTTAACTTCGGGGACTAGCGGGGTAAACGGGCAGTTCTTC	TRBD2	17	-	TRBV11-2	TRBJ2-1
CSGIGQTNGADTQYF	TGCAGCGGCATTGGACAGACAAATGGGGCAGATACGCAGTATTTT	-	15	-	TRBV29-1	TRBJ2-3
CASSVATQGYEQYF	TGTGCCAGCAGCGTAGCTACGCAGGGCTACGAGCAGTACTTC	-	14	-	TRBV9	TRBJ2-7
CASSLSPAERNFHEQYF	TGTGCCAGCAGTTTATCCCCGGCGGAGAGAAATTTCCACGAGCAGTACTTC	-	17	-	TRBV27	TRBJ2-7
CASSLGLTGGYGYTF	TGTGCCAGCAGCTTGGGCCTGACAGGGGGCTATGGCTACACCTTC	TRBD1	15	-	TRBV5-6	TRBJ1-2
CASSLGSGRSTYEQYF	TGCGCCAGCAGCTTGGGGTCGGGAAGGAGCACCTACGAGCAGTACTTC	-	16	-	TRBV5-1	TRBJ2-7
CASSESQGRGFTEAFF	TGTGCCAGCAGCGAATCACAGGGAAGGGGGTTCACTGAAGCTTTCTTT	-	16	-	TRBV7-9	TRBJ1-1
CASSYSPGRSPLHF	TGTGCCAGCAGTTACTCGCCTGGGAGATCACCCCTCCACTTT	-	14	-	TRBV6-2/TRBV6-3	TRBJ1-6
CASSFTGKNTEAFF	TGTGCCAGCAGTTTTACAGGGAAGAACACTGAAGCTTTCTTT	-	14	-	TRBV28	TRBJ1-1
CASSQDRGAEDTGELFF	TGTGCCAGCAGCCAAGATCGGGGGGCGGAGGACACCGGGGAGCTGTTTTTT	-	17	-	TRBV3-1/TRBV3-2	TRBJ2-2
CASSSLSPGQDFYNEQFF	TGTGCCAGCAGCTCCTTATCCCCTGGACAGGACTTTTACAATGAGCAGTTCTTC	TRBD1	18	-	TRBV7-6	TRBJ2-1
CASSRDRGETQYF	TGTGCCAGCAGTAGAGACAGGGGGGAGACCCAGTACTTC	TRBD1	13	-	TRBV7-2	TRBJ2-5
CASSYDTNYGYTF	TGCGCCAGCAGCTACGACACCAACTATGGCTACACCTTC	-	13	-	TRBV5-1	TRBJ1-2
CSVDFGTANIQYF	TGCAGCGTTGATTTCGGGACAGCAAACATTCAGTACTTC	TRBD1	13	-	TRBV29-1	TRBJ2-4
CASSEVSPADTQYF	TGTGCCAGCAGTGAAGTGTCTCCGGCAGATACGCAGTATTTT	-	14	-	TRBV6-1	TRBJ2-3
CASSPDREYGYTF	TGTGCCAGCAGCCCGGACAGGGAGTATGGCTACACCTTC	TRBD1	13	-	TRBV7-3	TRBJ1-2
CASSLVSSGGSSTDTQYF	TGCGCCAGCAGCTTGGTGTCTAGCGGGGGGTCCAGCACAGATACGCAGTATTTT	TRBD2	18	-	TRBV5-1	TRBJ2-3
CASSSTGDPYNEQFF	TGTGCCAGCAGCTCCACAGGGGACCCCTACAATGAGCAGTTCTTC	TRBD1	15	-	TRBV7-2	TRBJ2-1
CASSSTGGDEQFF	TGCGCCAGCAGCAGTACAGGGGGCGATGAGCAGTTCTTC	TRBD1	13	few	TRBV4-3	TRBJ2-1
CASRPSGSYEQYF	TGTGCCAGCAGACCCTCAGGGTCCTACGAGCAGTACTTC	-	13	-	TRBV6-5	TRBJ2-7
CASSYSRTGELFF	TGTGCCAGCAGTTACTCCAGAACCGGGGAGCTGTTTTTT	-	13	-	TRBV6-5	TRBJ2-2
CASGGGQPNQPQHF	TGTGCCTCGGGGGGGGGACAGCCTAATCAGCCCCAGCATTTT	TRBD1	14	-	TRBV30	TRBJ1-5
CATLNRDRGFRQPQHF	TGTGCCACCCTAAACCGGGACAGGGGGTTTCGTCAGCCCCAGCATTTT	TRBD1	16	-	TRBV28	TRBJ1-5
CASSQDRASGNTIYF	TGTGCCAGCAGCCAAGACAGGGCCTCTGGAAACACCATATATTTT	-	15	-	TRBV3-1/TRBV3-2	TRBJ1-3
CASSQEPSGGDTQYF	TGCGCCAGCAGCCAAGAACCTAGCGGGGGGGATACGCAGTATTTT	TRBD2	15	-	TRBV4-3	TRBJ2-3
CASAPGGADTEAFF	TGTGCCAGCGCCCCTGGGGGCGCGGACACTGAAGCTTTCTTT	-	14	-	TRBV9	TRBJ1-1
CASSFLPRDEQFF	TGTGCCAGCAGTTTCCTTCCCCGGGATGAGCAGTTCTTC	-	13	-	TRBV27	TRBJ2-1
CASSSTIHQTGAEAFF	TGTGCCAGCAGCTCAACAATCCACCAGACAGGGGCTGAAGCTTTCTTT	TRBD1	16	-	TRBV6-6	TRBJ1-1
CASGRRGGLIPDTQYF	TGTGCCAGCGGAAGGCGGGGGGGACTGATTCCAGATACGCAGTATTTT	TRBD2	16	-	TRBV7-2	TRBJ2-3
CASSIQGTGGTYEQYF	TGCGCCAGCAGCATTCAAGGGACAGGGGGTACCTACGAGCAGTACTTC	TRBD1	16	-	TRBV5-1	TRBJ2-7
CASIGGTGGLYEQYF	TGTGCCAGCATCGGGGGGACAGGGGGCCTCTACGAGCAGTACTTC	TRBD1	15	-	TRBV2	TRBJ2-7
CASSFLQGATQPQHF	TGTGCCAGCAGTTTTTTACAGGGGGCCACTCAGCCCCAGCATTTT	TRBD1	15	-	TRBV28	TRBJ1-5